The T cell receptor (beta chain) under discussion was sequenced for a study of blood T cell repertoires in COVID-19. The wider study: Sites across the United States, Italy and Spain contributed samples from acute and convalescent COVID-19. T cells, B-cell-depleted T cells, or PBMCs supplied cDNA or gDNA.

Source study methods: Estimates of nucleated cell counts were drawn from the amplification of reference gene primers. The data were produced by immunoSEQ multiplex PCR, yet TCRdb's version contains in-frame clones alone and is incomplete. From that table come the V and J calls and clone size; the DNA was used to work out D and trimming. This sample has hundreds of thousands of clones; about four fifths occur once, and the top ten carry about 8.9%. The clonotype was recovered from a man aged 80 or over with acute or convalescent COVID-19. Sequencing was performed on peripheral blood.

The DNA of the CDR3 is TGTGCCAGCAGCTTCAGGCAGGTTAACTATGGCTACACCTTC. Protein sequence: CASSFRQVNYGYTF. This chain connects TRBV5-8 to TRBJ1-2; D unresolved. This CDR3 has 14 residues. Per the germline V gene, CDR1 is SGHTS and CDR2 is YDEGEE. V gave up 2 bases and J gave up 1 base, with 9 bases separating them.